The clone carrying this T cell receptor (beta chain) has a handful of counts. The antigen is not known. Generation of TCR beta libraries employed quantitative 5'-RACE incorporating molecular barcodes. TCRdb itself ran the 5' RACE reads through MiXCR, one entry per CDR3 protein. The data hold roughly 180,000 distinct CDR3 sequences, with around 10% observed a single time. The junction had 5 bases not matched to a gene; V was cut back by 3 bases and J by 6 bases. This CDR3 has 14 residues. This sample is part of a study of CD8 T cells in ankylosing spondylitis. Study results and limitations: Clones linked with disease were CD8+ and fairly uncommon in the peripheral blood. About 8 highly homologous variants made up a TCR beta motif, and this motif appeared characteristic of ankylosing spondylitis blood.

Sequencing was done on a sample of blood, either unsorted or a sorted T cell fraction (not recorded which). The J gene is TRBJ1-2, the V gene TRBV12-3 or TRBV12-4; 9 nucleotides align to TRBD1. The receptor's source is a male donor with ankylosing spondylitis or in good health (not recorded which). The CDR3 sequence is CASSFRTGADGYTF. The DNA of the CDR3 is TGTGCCAGCAGTTTCCGGACAGGGGCGGATGGCTACACCTTC.